The T cell receptor beta chain under discussion was sequenced for a study of cytomegalovirus exposure and HLA in healthy donors. Study conclusions and caveats: In vitro assays verified that three CMV-associated chains recognized CMV antigens specifically.

Primers included in the PCR were 60 Vbeta and 13 Jbeta primers. The data were produced by immunoSEQ multiplex PCR, yet TCRdb's version contains in-frame clones alone and is incomplete. Here the sample spans fewer than 150,000 clones, 85% to 90% being singletons. Deletions cut 3 bases from V and 5 bases from J, with 11 bases between. The CDR3 is 13 amino acids. Looked up from germline, CDR1 is SEHNR and CDR2 is FQNEAQ (reference sequence). Remarks on this clone: Its antigen is still unknown.

The source material was PBMCs. The chain links TRBV7-9 to TRBJ2-7; a possible D gene is TRBD2 (7 bases). The clonotype comes from a woman aged 30 to 39 in good health and CMV-seropositive. In DNA form, the CDR3 reads TGTGCCAGCAGCTTCGCGGGGGCACACGAGCAGTACTTC. Its translation: CASSFAGAHEQYF.